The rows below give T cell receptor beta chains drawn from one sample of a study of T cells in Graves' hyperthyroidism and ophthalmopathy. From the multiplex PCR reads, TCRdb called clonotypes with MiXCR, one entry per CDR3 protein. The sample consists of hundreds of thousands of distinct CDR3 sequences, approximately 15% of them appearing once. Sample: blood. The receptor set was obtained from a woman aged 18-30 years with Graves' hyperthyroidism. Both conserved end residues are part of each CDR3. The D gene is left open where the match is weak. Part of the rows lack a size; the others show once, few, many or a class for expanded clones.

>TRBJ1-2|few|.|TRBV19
TGTGCCAGTAGTATCGGCGGGAGGAGCTATGGCTACACCTTC
CASSIGGRSYGYTF
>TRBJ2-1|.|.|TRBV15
TGTGCCACCAGCAGAGAGGTAGCTGTTGAACAGTTCTTC
CATSREVAVEQFF
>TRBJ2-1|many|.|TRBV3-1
TGTGCCAGCAGCCAAGGGACAGTCTTGTATGAGCAGTTCTTC
CASSQGTVLYEQFF
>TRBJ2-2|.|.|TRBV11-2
TGTGCCAGCAGCCCAAGAGGCATTTCGAGCGGGCTTTTAGGCGGGGAGCTGTTTTTT
CASSPRGISSGLLGGELFF
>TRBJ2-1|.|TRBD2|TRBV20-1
TGCAGTGCTAGAGGTGAATTGTTAGCGGGAGACGAGCAGTTCTTC
CSARGELLAGDEQFF
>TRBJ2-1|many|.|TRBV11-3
TGTGCCAGCAGCTTAGGAGGGTCGGGGGTAGGTAATGAGCAGTTCTTC
CASSLGGSGVGNEQFF
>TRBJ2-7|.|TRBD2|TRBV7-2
TGTGCCAGCAGCTCCGCCGGACTAGCGGGACTCTACGAGCAGCACTTC
CASSSAGLAGLYEQHF
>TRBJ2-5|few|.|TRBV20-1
TGCAGTGCTAGAGATCCGGACAGAGTGTACCAAGAGACCCAGTACTTC
CSARDPDRVYQETQYF
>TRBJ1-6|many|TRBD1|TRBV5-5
TGTGCCAGCAGCCTTCGACAGGGACCCCTCCACTTT
CASSLRQGPLHF
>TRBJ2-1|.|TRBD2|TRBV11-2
TGTGCCAGCAGCTTAAATAGCGGGAGCTCCTACAATGAGCAGTTCTTC
CASSLNSGSSYNEQFF
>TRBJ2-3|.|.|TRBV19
TGTGCCAGTACGGACGGACGCGGGACCCACTCGGATACGCAGTATTTT
CASTDGRGTHSDTQYF
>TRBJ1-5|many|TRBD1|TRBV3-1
TGTGCCAGCAGCCAGGGGACAGTTTATAGCAATCAGCCCCAGCATTTT
CASSQGTVYSNQPQHF
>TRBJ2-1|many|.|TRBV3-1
TGTGCCAGCAGCCAAGAGACTAGGGATGAGCAGTTCTTC
CASSQETRDEQFF
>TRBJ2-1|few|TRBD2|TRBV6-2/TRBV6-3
TGTGCCAGCAGTTACCGGCGGGGGGGCCCTGAGCAGTTCTTC
CASSYRRGGPEQFF
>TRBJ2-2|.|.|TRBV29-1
TGCAGCGTTTGCCTTACCCACACCGGGGAGCTGTTTTTT
CSVCLTHTGELFF
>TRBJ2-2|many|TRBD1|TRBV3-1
TGTGCCAGCAGCCAGAGGGACAGGGGACGGACCGGGGAGCTGTTTTTT
CASSQRDRGRTGELFF
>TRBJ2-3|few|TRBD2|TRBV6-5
TGTGCCAGCAGTTACGGGCGGGAGGGCCCCGCAGATACGCAGTATTTT
CASSYGREGPADTQYF
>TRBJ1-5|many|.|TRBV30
TGTGCCTGGAGTGCCCTCGCAGTTAGCAATCAGCCCCAGCATTTT
CAWSALAVSNQPQHF
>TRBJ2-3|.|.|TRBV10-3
TGTGCCATCAGTCGACAGACTAGCACAGATACGCAGTATTTT
CAISRQTSTDTQYF
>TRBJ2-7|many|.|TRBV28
TGTGCCAGCAGTTCGGCAGGGTTGGAATACTGGGAGCAGTACTTC
CASSSAGLEYWEQYF
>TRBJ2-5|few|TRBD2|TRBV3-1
TGTGCCAGCAGCAAGGGACTAGCCCTAAGAGAGACCCAGTACTTC
CASSKGLALRETQYF
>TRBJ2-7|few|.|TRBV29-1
TGCAGCGTTGAAGGGGGGCAGGGCTACGAGCAGTACTTC
CSVEGGQGYEQYF
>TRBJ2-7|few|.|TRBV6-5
TGTGCCAGCAGTTACGCGAGGGGGTTCGCCTACGAGCAGTACTTC
CASSYARGFAYEQYF
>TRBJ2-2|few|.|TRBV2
TGTGCCAGCAGTGAATTGACTAGTATCGGGGAGCTGTTTTTT
CASSELTSIGELFF
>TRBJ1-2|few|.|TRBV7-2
TGTGTCAGCAGCTTGGGGGGTGCCCTGGCTGGCTACACCTTC
CVSSLGGALAGYTF
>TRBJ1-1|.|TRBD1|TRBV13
TGTGCCAGCAGCCGACGACTCGGGACAGGGTCACCTGAAGCTTTCTTT
CASSRRLGTGSPEAFF
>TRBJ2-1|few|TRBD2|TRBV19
TGTGCCAGTAGCGGGAGGCAGCCTAACAATGAGCAGTTCTTC
CASSGRQPNNEQFF
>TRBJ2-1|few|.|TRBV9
TGTGCCAGCAGCGTAGAGGCAGGGAGCTTCGGAGGGAGCAATGAGCAGTTCTTC
CASSVEAGSFGGSNEQFF
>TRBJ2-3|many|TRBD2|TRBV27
TGTGCCAGCACCCCACTAGCGGGAGGGATCACAGATACGCAGTATTTT
CASTPLAGGITDTQYF
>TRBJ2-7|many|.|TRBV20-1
TGCAGTGCTAGAGATTCGGGGGCCTCCTCCTACGAGCAGTACTTC
CSARDSGASSYEQYF